This entry lists 3 T cell receptor beta chains sequenced from one sample in a study of shared clonotypes between healthy human individuals. Generated by immunoSEQ multiplex PCR, the TCRdb table keeps only in-frame clones and is missing some. The repertoire holds some 2 million clones, about 95% seen once, with 1% to 1.5% in the top ten. As defined, naive CD8 cells were CD45RO-negative and positively selected for CCR7, with terminally differentiated effector memory CD45RA+ cells excluded. The specimen sequenced was naive CD8+ T cells sorted from blood. These receptors all stem from a man younger than 30 in good health.

This chain joins TRBV5-1 and TRBJ2-7; 9 bases match TRBD1. The ends lost 0 bases at V and 5 bases at J; junction bases unmatched: 6. Germline CDR1 reads SGHRS; CDR2 reads YFSETQ. There are 15 residues in the CDR3. CDR3 loop: CASSLAGTGLNEQYF. In nucleotides, the CDR3 is TGCGCCAGCAGCTTGGCCGGGACAGGGTTAAACGAGCAGTACTTC.

The chain is built from TRBV19 and TRBJ2-5, with D perhaps being TRBD1 or TRBD2 (5 bases each). Trimming pared 0 bases from V and 3 bases from J, leaving 8 bases between. Germline CDR1 is LNHDA and CDR2 is SQIVND (reference sequence). This CDR3 spans 14 amino acids. CDR3 sequence: CASSIDLGEETQYF. As DNA, the CDR3 is TGTGCCAGTAGTATAGATCTGGGGGAAGAGACCCAGTACTTC.

The V call is TRBV13, the J call TRBJ1-1; D possibly corresponds to TRBD1 (5 bases). The germline V and J ends were trimmed by 3 bases and 6 bases, with 14 bases remaining between them. This CDR3 comprises 14 residues. Germline lookup yields CDR1 PRHDT and CDR2 FYEKMQ (reference sequence). DNA of the CDR3: TGTGCCAGCAGCTTTACTGGGGGTCAACCTGAAGCTTTCTTT. Translated: CASSFTGGQPEAFF. Full variable domain (missing parts from reference TRBV13 and TRBJ1-1): AAGVIQSPRHLIKEKRETATLKCYPIPRHDTVYWYQQGPGQDPQFLISFYEKMQSDKGSIPDRFSAQQFSDYHSELNMSSLELGDSALYFCASSFTGGQPEAFFGQGTRLTVV.